This is a list of T cell receptor beta chains from one sample in a study of response to subunit inactivated influenza vaccine. TCRdb reprocessed the RT-PCR reads via MiXCR and lists one record per CDR3 protein. The data show hundreds of thousands of distinct CDR3 sequences, around a sixth seen once. The sample was PBMCs from blood, taken 11 to 12 days after vaccination. The source is a man aged 50-60 years who received an inactivated influenza vaccine. Each CDR3 is given with its conserved first and last residue. The D gene is left open where the match is weak. Clone size appears in some rows only: once, few, many, or a class for an expanded clone.

j_call | v_call | d_call | clone_size | cdr3_nt | cdr3_aa
TRBJ2-7 | TRBV10-3 | - | - | TGTGCCATCAGTGTCCGGGACACCGGGTCCCCGCAGTACTTC | CAISVRDTGSPQYF
TRBJ2-3 | TRBV6-2/TRBV6-3 | - | few | TGTGCCAGCAGTCCCCAGTCTACGCAGTATTTT | CASSPQSTQYF
TRBJ2-2 | TRBV10-3 | - | few | TGTGCCATCAGTGAGCGCGTTGAATCGAACACCGGGGAGCTGTTTTTT | CAISERVESNTGELFF
TRBJ1-2 | TRBV30 | - | - | TGTGCCTGGAGTAGGCAGGTTGCTGGCTACACCTTC | CAWSRQVAGYTF
TRBJ1-1 | TRBV30 | - | - | TGTGCCTGGAGTCCGCCCCCGGAGGATGAAGCTTTCTTT | CAWSPPPEDEAFF
TRBJ1-2 | TRBV7-9 | - | - | TGTGCCAGCAGCTTAGGGTCAGGGAATGGCTACACCTTC | CASSLGSGNGYTF
TRBJ2-5 | TRBV30 | TRBD2 | - | TGTGCCTGGAGGTCTACTAGCGGTGGTCCTCGGACCCAGTACTTC | CAWRSTSGGPRTQYF
TRBJ2-1 | TRBV11-2 | - | few | TGTGCCAGCAGCTTAGAGGGTTATGAGCAGTTCTTC | CASSLEGYEQFF
TRBJ2-2 | TRBV6-2/TRBV6-3 | - | - | TGTGCCAGCAGTTACTCCCGGGTCGACACCGGGGAGCTGTTTTTT | CASSYSRVDTGELFF
TRBJ1-5 | TRBV21-1 | - | - | TGTGCCAGCAGCAAAGAGCGGTGGGACATTGGCAATCAGCCCCAGCATTTT | CASSKERWDIGNQPQHF
TRBJ2-7 | TRBV6-2/TRBV6-3 | - | - | TGTGCCAGCAGTACCCCGCCCTACGAGCAGTACTTC | CASSTPPYEQYF
TRBJ2-7 | TRBV4-3 | TRBD2 | few | TGCGCCAGCAGCCTTTCGCGGGAGGCCTACGAGCAGTACTTC | CASSLSREAYEQYF
TRBJ1-6 | TRBV5-1 | - | few | TGCGCCAGCAGCTTTAATCCTAATTCACCCCTCCACTTT | CASSFNPNSPLHF
TRBJ2-5 | TRBV2 | - | few | TGTGCCAGCAGTGAACGGCTAGCGTTAGAGACCCAGTACTTC | CASSERLALETQYF
TRBJ2-6 | TRBV29-1 | - | - | TGCAGCGTTGAAGATCGGGCTGGCGAGGCTGGGGCCAACGTCCTGACTTTC | CSVEDRAGEAGANVLTF
TRBJ2-5 | TRBV4-1 | - | - | TGCGCCAGCAGCCAAGGGAACAGGCCCCAGGGGGAGACCCAGTACTTC | CASSQGNRPQGETQYF
TRBJ2-7 | TRBV9 | - | - | TGTGCCAGCAGCGTGGGGGGAACCAACGAGCAGTACTTC | CASSVGGTNEQYF
TRBJ2-2 | TRBV12-3/TRBV12-4 | - | few | TGTGCCAGCAGTCATAGACCCACCGGGGAGCTGTTTTTT | CASSHRPTGELFF
TRBJ2-7 | TRBV21-1 | - | - | TGTGCCAGCAGCAACCGGGACAGCCGGGACGAGCAGTACTTC | CASSNRDSRDEQYF
TRBJ2-7 | TRBV15 | - | few | TGTGCCACCAGCAGAGTTGGCGGATTCTCCTACGAGCAGTACTTC | CATSRVGGFSYEQYF
TRBJ2-3 | TRBV5-6 | - | many | TGTGCCAGCAGCACGAGAGGGGGGGCCTTTCATATGGGTTCGCAGTATTTT | CASSTRGGAFHMGSQYF
TRBJ2-3 | TRBV11-2 | - | few | TGTGCCAGCAGCTACCCCAGGGTGCGCACAGATACGCAGTATTTT | CASSYPRVRTDTQYF
TRBJ1-1 | TRBV28 | TRBD1 | - | TGTGCCAGCTCCTCACCGGGACAGGGAACGGGGGCCACTGAAGCTTTCTTT | CASSSPGQGTGATEAFF
TRBJ2-3 | TRBV5-1 | TRBD1 | many | TGCGCCAGCAGTCGGGGACAGACAGATACGCAGTATTTT | CASSRGQTDTQYF
TRBJ1-1 | TRBV6-2/TRBV6-3 | - | - | TGTGCCAGCAGTTATTTAGGAACTGAAGCTTTCTTT | CASSYLGTEAFF
TRBJ1-6 | TRBV6-1 | - | - | TGTGCCAGCAGCGGGAGGCTAAGACGTAGTTCACCCCTCCACTTT | CASSGRLRRSSPLHF
TRBJ2-3 | TRBV3-1 | - | - | TGTGCCAGCAGCCAAGCCAGGGTGCCCACAGATACGCAGTATTTT | CASSQARVPTDTQYF
TRBJ2-5 | TRBV27 | - | few | TGTGCCAGCAGTTTAGTAGGGTTAGAGGAGACCCAGTACTTC | CASSLVGLEETQYF
TRBJ1-5 | TRBV12-3/TRBV12-4 | - | - | TGTGCCAGCAGCCCGACAGAGGAAATGGGCAATCAGCCCCAGCATTTT | CASSPTEEMGNQPQHF
TRBJ1-2 | TRBV14 | TRBD1 | - | TGTGCCAGCAGCCAACCGGGACAGGGTGACTATGGCTACACCTTC | CASSQPGQGDYGYTF
TRBJ2-3 | TRBV25-1 | TRBD1 | few | TGTGCCAGCAGTAAGCGGACAGGGGGGGTCACAGATACGCAGTATTTT | CASSKRTGGVTDTQYF
TRBJ1-6 | TRBV5-1 | - | - | TGCGCCAGCAGCAGGGGACAAGTGGCATCACCCCTCCACTTT | CASSRGQVASPLHF
TRBJ2-7 | TRBV29-1 | - | - | TGCAGCGTTTCCCCAACGAACTACGAGCAGTACTTC | CSVSPTNYEQYF
TRBJ2-3 | TRBV29-1 | - | - | TGCAGCTCCAGATGGTTGGCCACGGATAGCACAGAGACGCAGTATTTT | CSSRWLATDSTETQYF
TRBJ2-1 | TRBV29-1 | TRBD2 | many | TGCAGCGTTCTCGGGAGGGTCAATGAGCAGTTCTTC | CSVLGRVNEQFF
TRBJ2-4 | TRBV6-1 | TRBD2 | - | TGTGCCAGCAGGTCTAGCGGGGGGGCCATTTTTTCCAGAAACATTCAGTACTTC | CASRSSGGAIFSRNIQYF
TRBJ1-3 | TRBV28 | - | - | TGTGCCAGCAGCACGGACAGTTTCTCTGGAAACACCATATATTTT | CASSTDSFSGNTIYF
TRBJ1-1 | TRBV6-5 | TRBD1 | - | TGTGCCAGCAGTTACCGGGACAGGCCCCTTACTGAAGCTTTCTTT | CASSYRDRPLTEAFF